The 15 T cell receptor beta chains listed next were all sequenced from one sample in a study of cytomegalovirus exposure and HLA in healthy donors. Measured with immunoSEQ multiplex PCR; TCRdb has only the in-frame clones, and not every one. There are approximately 200,000 clones in the sample; about four fifths occur only once, and less than 8.5% lies in the top ten. Specimen: PBMCs. The receptors were sampled from a man in his late teens or twenties in good health and CMV-seropositive.

The table lists this clone with a count of one. The V and J genes are TRBV27 and TRBJ1-4; D remains unclear. This CDR3 spans 15 amino acids. The germline CDR1 and CDR2 sequences are MNHEY and SMNVEV (reference sequence). The germline V and J ends were trimmed by 2 bases and 7 bases, with 14 bases remaining between them. CDR3 sequence reads: CASSLRWSLSEKLFF. CDR3 DNA: TGTGCCAGCAGTTTAAGATGGAGTTTGAGTGAAAAACTGTTTTTT.

The V call is TRBV15, the J call TRBJ1-5, with D perhaps TRBD1 (6 bases). The CDR3 runs to 15 residues. CDR1 and CDR2 from the germline V gene are LNHNV and YYDKDF (reference sequence). Trimming took 0 bases from V and 3 from J, leaving 9 bases between them. The CDR3: CATSREDSINQPQHF. The CDR3, as DNA: TGTGCCACCAGCAGAGAGGACAGTATCAATCAGCCCCAGCATTTT.

The CDR3 spells CASSSPVRGAKNIQYF. Written as DNA, the CDR3 is TGTGCCAGCAGTTCGCCTGTACGGGGAGCCAAAAACATTCAGTACTTC. The chain combines TRBV28 with TRBJ2-4, with D maybe TRBD2 (5 bases). Deletions cut 4 bases from V and 0 bases from J, with 13 bases between. Germline CDR1 reads MDHEN; CDR2 reads SYDVKM. This CDR3 has 16 residues.

The genes are TRBV5-8 and TRBJ2-7, with TRBD1 matching over 9 bases. This CDR3 contains 11 residues. Germline CDR1 reads SGHTS; CDR2 reads YDEGEE. V shed 6 bases, J shed 12 bases, and the junction held 7 bases outside the gene matches. CDR3 sequence: CASIYRGHSYF. CDR3 sequence (DNA): TGTGCCAGCATTTACAGGGGGCATTCGTACTTC.

The V call is TRBV19, the J call TRBJ1-1; D perhaps matches TRBD1 (5 bases). Germline assignment: CDR1 LNHDA and CDR2 SQIVND (reference sequence). Trimming took off 6 bases at V and 4 bases at J, with 12 bases between the two ends. The CDR3 totals 13 residues. CDR3 residues: CASRDNTGTEAFF. The CDR3 DNA reads as TGTGCCAGTAGGGACAATACGGGCACTGAAGCTTTCTTT. Using reference TRBV19 and TRBJ1-1 for the parts outside the CDR3, the full variable domain is DGGITQSPKYLFRKEGQNVTLSCEQNLNHDAMYWYRQDPGQGLRLIYYSQIVNDFQKGDIAEGYSVSREKKESFPLTVTSAQKNPTAFYLCASRDNTGTEAFFGQGTRLTVV.

V and J are TRBV10-3 and TRBJ1-1; D is unclear. V gave up 3 bases and J gave up 1 base, with 6 bases separating them. The CDR3 is 13 residues long. Germline V gene sequence: CDR1 ENHRY, CDR2 SYGVKD. The CDR3 here is CAISERGNTEAFF. CDR3 in DNA: TGTGCCATCAGTGAACGAGGGAACACTGAAGCTTTCTTT.

V gene TRBV5-1 combines with J gene TRBJ2-1, with 10 bases identical to TRBD2. The CDR3 totals 17 residues. Trimming cost V 0 bases and J 7 bases; bases outside gene matches: 10. Germline CDR1 and CDR2: SGHRS and YFSETQ. CDR3 in amino acids: CASSLGLAGVLMNEQFF. The CDR3 DNA is TGCGCCAGCAGCTTGGGTCTAGCGGGAGTGTTGATGAATGAGCAGTTCTTC.

This sequence joins TRBV19 and TRBJ2-7; the match to TRBD1 covers 9 bases. In germline, CDR1 is LNHDA, CDR2 SQIVND (reference sequence). This CDR3 is built from 16 residues. Trimming removed 5 bases from V and 7 bases from J; junction bases left unmatched: 15. The CDR3: CASSRKGTGSLVEQYF. In DNA form, the CDR3 reads TGTGCCAGTAGTCGTAAAGGGACAGGGAGTCTGGTGGAGCAGTACTTC.

V gene TRBV6-1 combines with J gene TRBJ2-7; 8 positions match TRBD1. V lost 10 bases and J lost 2; bases outside the gene matches: 7. From germline, CDR1 is MNHNS and CDR2 SASEGT. The CDR3 runs 13 residues. The CDR3 region has the DNA TGTGCCATACCCGGGACAGGCCCCTACGAGCAGTACTTC. Encoded protein: CAIPGTGPYEQYF.

This chain joins TRBV4-2 and TRBJ2-3, with 9 bases identical to TRBD2. V lost 0 bases and J lost 4; bases outside the gene matches: 8. This CDR3 contains 17 residues. Germline V CDR1 and CDR2: LGHNA, YNFKEQ. The CDR3 loop reads CASSQDPAGGTSDTQYF. In DNA, the CDR3 is TGTGCCAGCAGCCAAGATCCAGCGGGAGGCACCTCAGATACGCAGTATTTT.

The V gene is TRBV29-1, the J gene TRBJ2-2, with 7 bases matching TRBD2. Germline V gene lookup returns CDR1 SQVTM and CDR2 ANQGSEA. CDR3 length: 13 amino acids. With V trimmed by 7 bases and J by 3 bases, 5 bases remained unmatched. The CDR3 here is CSALAEDTGELFF. For the CDR3, the DNA is TGCAGCGCTCTAGCGGAAGACACCGGGGAGCTGTTTTTT.

The genes are TRBV5-1 and TRBJ2-5; 9 bases are a match to TRBD2. Trimming cost V 2 bases and J 5 bases; bases outside gene matches: 7. Germline V gene data show CDR1 as SGHRS and CDR2 as YFSETQ. The CDR3 totals 15 residues. The CDR3 DNA is TGCGCCAGCAGCTTACTTAGCGGGAGCTTCGAGACCCAGTACTTC. The encoded protein is CASSLLSGSFETQYF. The full variable domain, with the rest looked up from reference TRBV5-1 and TRBJ2-5, is KAGVTQTPRYLIKTRGQQVTLSCSPISGHRSVSWYQQTPGQGLQFLFEYFSETQRNKGNFPGRFSGRQFSNSRSEMNVSTLELGDSALYLCASSLLSGSFETQYFGPGTRLLVL.

This clone was recorded only once. J is TRBJ2-5 and V is TRBV6-5; maybe TRBD2 (5 bases). The CDR3 contains 13 residues. The germline gives CDR1 MNHEY, CDR2 SVGAGI. The V end was cut by 7 bases, the J end by 5 bases, with 14 bases between. The CDR3 region is CASKVSGRETQYF. The CDR3 region has the DNA TGTGCCAGCAAGGTCTCGGGAAGGGAGACCCAGTACTTC.

The chain combines TRBV4-1 with TRBJ1-5, with a weak D call TRBD1 (6 bases). This CDR3 region has 15 residues. V lost 0 bases and J lost 4, with 10 bases in between. The germline V gene has CDR1 MGHRA and CDR2 YSYEKL. This chain's CDR3 is CASSQDGGANQPQHF. As DNA, the CDR3 is TGCGCCAGCAGCCAAGACGGGGGGGCGAATCAGCCCCAGCATTTT.

The chain has TRBV2 and TRBJ1-4, with D possibly matching TRBD1 (6 bases). This CDR3 region has 14 residues. The V and J ends lost 7 bases and 5 bases respectively, with 14 bases between them. Germline CDR1 reads SNHLY; CDR2 reads FYNNEI. CDR3 nucleotides: TGTGCCAGCACGAGGACAGCGCCAAATGAAAAACTGTTTTTT. This gives the protein CASTRTAPNEKLFF.